This TCR beta chain was recorded in a study of blood T cell repertoires in COVID-19. On the study more broadly: Nucleic acid was either cDNA or gDNA, and it came from T cells, B-cell-depleted T cells, or PBMCs.

Germline assignment: CDR1 ENHRY and CDR2 SYGVKD. This CDR3 has 16 amino acids. V shed 0 bases and J shed 3 bases, with 9 bases lying between them. Libraries were prepared by immunoSEQ multiplex PCR; TCRdb keeps only in-frame clonotypes and omits some of them. Of 65,000 to 70,000 clones listed, about 82% are singletons. The sequence came from a middle-aged man with acute or convalescent COVID-19. This chain joins TRBV10-3 and TRBJ1-6; unclear D gene. The sequencing sample was made of peripheral blood. The CDR3 spells CAISESTHGYNSPLHF. Written as DNA, the CDR3 is TGTGCCATCAGTGAGTCGACACACGGCTATAATTCACCCCTCCACTTT.